The 6 T cell receptor beta chains reported below all come from one sample, sequenced in a study of response to subunit inactivated influenza vaccine. One entry per CDR3 protein, called by TCRdb with MiXCR from the RT-PCR reads. Here the sample spans about 540,000 distinct CDR3 sequences, approximately 22% being singletons. This same sample was also part of a study on T cells expressing NK-cell markers. Per that study: The authors made TCR beta cDNA libraries by 5'RACE template switching. This switching added a universal primer site and UMIs.

The specimen comprised CD4+ T cells sorted from PBMCs, sampled about 13 days after vaccination. The receptors were gathered from a man in his forties or fifties who received an inactivated influenza vaccine.

This clonotype was observed a few times. The chain uses TRBV20-1 and TRBJ2-5, with 9 positions matching TRBD2. Germline trimming cut 1 base from V and 5 bases from J; bases unmatched to any gene: 8. This CDR3 has 15 residues. Germline values: CDR1 DFQATT, CDR2 SNEGSKA (reference sequence). This chain's CDR3 is CSARVRAGGGETQYF. The CDR3 DNA sequence: TGCAGTGCTAGAGTCCGCGCGGGGGGGGGTGAGACCCAGTACTTC.

The chain employs TRBV4-3 and TRBJ2-5; no firm D call. CDR3 length: 14 residues. The germline gives CDR1 LGHNA, CDR2 YSLEER. V was pared by 1 base and J by 2 bases, with 8 bases between. This CDR3 is CASSQGLKQETQYF. The CDR3 DNA is TGCGCCAGCAGCCAAGGACTTAAACAAGAGACCCAGTACTTC.

This clonotype showed up just a few times. The rearrangement uses TRBV20-1 and TRBJ1-6, with 7 bases lining up with TRBD1. The V gene's germline CDR1 is DFQATT and CDR2 SNEGSKA (reference sequence). With V trimmed by 3 bases and J by 9 bases, 8 bases remained unmatched. The CDR3 has 14 residues. Written as DNA, the CDR3 is TGCAGTGCTAGGAGACAGGGAAACGTTTCACCCCTCCACTTT. Protein: CSARRQGNVSPLHF.

This clonotype was seen only a few times. J is TRBJ1-4 and V is TRBV14; D call uncertain. The germline V gene encodes CDR1 SGHDN and CDR2 FVKESK. The CDR3 extends over 15 amino acids. V gave up 4 bases and J gave up 4 bases, with 13 bases separating them. The CDR3 protein is CASSRKQGINEKLFF. The DNA of the CDR3 is TGTGCCAGCAGCCGCAAACAAGGAATTAATGAAAAACTGTTTTTT.

The chain combines TRBV30 with TRBJ2-3; 9 nucleotides align to TRBD1. This CDR3 contains 13 residues. V lost 1 base, J lost 7 bases, and 3 bases stayed unmatched. Germline V CDR1 and CDR2: GTSNPN, SVGIG (reference sequence). For the CDR3, the DNA is TGTGCCTGGAGTGGGGGACAGGGAAATACGCAGTATTTT. It specifies CAWSGGQGNTQYF.

This chain connects TRBV20-1 to TRBJ1-4; TRBD1 matches at 7 bases. Germline loops: CDR1 DFQATT, CDR2 SNEGSKA (reference sequence). The CDR3 runs to 14 residues. The ends lost 6 bases at V and 8 bases at J; junction bases unmatched: 12. The CDR3 DNA sequence: TGCAGTGCCACAAAACAGGGGTCATGGGAAAAACTGTTTTTT. As protein: CSATKQGSWEKLFF.